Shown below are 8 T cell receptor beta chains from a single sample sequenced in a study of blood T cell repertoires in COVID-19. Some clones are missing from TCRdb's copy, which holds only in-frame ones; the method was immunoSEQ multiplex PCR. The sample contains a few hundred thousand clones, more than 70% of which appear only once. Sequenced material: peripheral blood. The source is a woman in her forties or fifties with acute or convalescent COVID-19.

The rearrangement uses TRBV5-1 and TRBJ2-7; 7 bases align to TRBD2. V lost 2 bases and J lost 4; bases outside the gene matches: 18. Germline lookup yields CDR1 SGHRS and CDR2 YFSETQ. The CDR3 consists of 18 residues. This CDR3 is CASSFPPPRPGGPYEQYF. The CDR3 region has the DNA TGCGCCAGCAGCTTCCCACCCCCTCGGCCGGGAGGACCTTACGAGCAGTACTTC.

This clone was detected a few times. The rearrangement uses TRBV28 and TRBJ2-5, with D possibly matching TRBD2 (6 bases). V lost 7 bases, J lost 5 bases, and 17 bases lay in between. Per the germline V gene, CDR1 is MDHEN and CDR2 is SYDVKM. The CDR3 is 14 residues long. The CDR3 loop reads CASNSRTMLETQYF. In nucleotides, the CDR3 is TGTGCCAGCAATTCACGGACTATGTTGGAGACCCAGTACTTC.

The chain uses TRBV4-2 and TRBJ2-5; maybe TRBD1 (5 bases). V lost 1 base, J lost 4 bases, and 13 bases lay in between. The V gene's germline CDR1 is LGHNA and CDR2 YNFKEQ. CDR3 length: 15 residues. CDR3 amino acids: CASSQAQAVGETQYF. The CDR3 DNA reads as TGTGCCAGCAGCCAAGCACAGGCCGTGGGAGAGACCCAGTACTTC.

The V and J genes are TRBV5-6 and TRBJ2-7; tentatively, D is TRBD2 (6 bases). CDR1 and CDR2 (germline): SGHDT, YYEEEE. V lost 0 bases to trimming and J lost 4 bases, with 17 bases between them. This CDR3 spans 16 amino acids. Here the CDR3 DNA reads TGTGCCAGCAGCTTGGGGGGCGGGGCATGGGGATACGAGCAGTACTTC. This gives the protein CASSLGGGAWGYEQYF.

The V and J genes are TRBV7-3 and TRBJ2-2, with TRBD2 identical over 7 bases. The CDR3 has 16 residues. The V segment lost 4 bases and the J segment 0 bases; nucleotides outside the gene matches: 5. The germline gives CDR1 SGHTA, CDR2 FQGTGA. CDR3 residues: CASSYSGTTNTGELFF. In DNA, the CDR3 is TGTGCCAGCAGCTATTCTGGGACTACGAACACCGGGGAGCTGTTTTTT. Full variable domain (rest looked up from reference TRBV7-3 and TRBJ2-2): GAGVSQTPSNKVTEKGKYVELRCDPISGHTALYWYRQSLGQGPEFLIYFQGTGAADDSGLPNDRFFAVRPEGSVSTLKIQRTERGDSAVYLCASSYSGTTNTGELFFGEGSRLTVL.

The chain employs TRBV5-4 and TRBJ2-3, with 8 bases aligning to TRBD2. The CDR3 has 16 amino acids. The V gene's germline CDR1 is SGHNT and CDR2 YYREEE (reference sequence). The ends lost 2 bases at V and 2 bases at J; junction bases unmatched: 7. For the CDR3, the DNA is TGTGCCAGCAGCTTCCCCCCGGGAGGGATCACAGATACGCAGTATTTT. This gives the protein CASSFPPGGITDTQYF.

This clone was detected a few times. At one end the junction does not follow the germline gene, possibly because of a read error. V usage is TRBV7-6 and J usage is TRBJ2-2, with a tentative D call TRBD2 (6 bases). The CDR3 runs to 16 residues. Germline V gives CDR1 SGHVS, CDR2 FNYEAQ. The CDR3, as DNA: TGTGCCAGCAGCTTAATCGGTCTAGCGAACGCCGGGGAGCTGTTTTTT. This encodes CASSLIGLANAGELFF.

DNA of the CDR3: TGTGCCAGCAGCCTAGGCGGCCAATCCGGCTCTGGAAACACCATATATTTT. This encodes CASSLGGQSGSGNTIYF. The V and J genes are TRBV7-2 and TRBJ1-3; D is ambiguous. Germline loops: CDR1 SGHTA, CDR2 FQGNSA. Trimming left V 5 bases short and J 0 bases short, with 17 bases between. CDR3 size: 17 residues.